This T cell receptor beta chain originates from a study of cytomegalovirus exposure and HLA in healthy donors. Study findings and constraints: For TCR beta chains, V- and J-gene trimming was later linked to a missense DCLRE1C variant. Some TCR beta chains (164 of them) were listed as cytomegalovirus-associated.

Donors consisted of healthy bone marrow donors. Donors were nominally healthy when sampled, though unrecorded immune exposures were likely. The germline V and J ends were trimmed by 10 bases and 7 bases, with 23 bases remaining between them. Germline loops: CDR1 LNHDA, CDR2 SQIVND (reference sequence). The CDR3 runs to 15 residues. Turning to this clone: Its matching antigen is unknown.

The PCR was carried out with 60 Vbeta primers and 13 Jbeta primers. The assay was immunoSEQ multiplex PCR, and TCRdb's table has in-frame clones only and misses some. The sample consists of around 130,000 clones, around 80% of them appearing once. V and J are TRBV19 and TRBJ2-1; possibly TRBD2 for D (7 bases). The sequenced material came from PBMCs. This TCR came from a man aged 45 to 65 in good health and CMV-seronegative. The CDR3 DNA sequence: TGTGCCACCGCAAATTCGGGGGGCCTTGGGAATGAGCAGTTCTTC. Translating it yields CATANSGGLGNEQFF.